Listed below are T cell receptor beta chains from one sample, sequenced in a study of T-cell memory formation after mild COVID-19. TCRdb ran MiXCR on the 5' RACE reads and lists one entry per CDR3 protein. Found here are under 250,000 distinct CDR3 sequences, 8% to 11% of them singletons; the top ten hold around 2.9%. The source material was PBMCs or a T cell subset sorted from them (not recorded which). These receptors were obtained from a man younger than 30 who had mild COVID-19 (a few samples of this study predate the infection). Cell type and time point are not known. CDR3s leave out the opening cysteine and the closing phenylalanine or tryptophan. Fields, in order: J gene, V gene, clone size, CDR3 protein. Clone sizes are given selectively: once, few, many, or a class where the clone is expanded.

>TRBJ1-2|TRBV4-3|few
ASSQENGLGGYT
>TRBJ2-2|TRBV5-1|NA
ASSLAGQDTGELF
>TRBJ2-1|TRBV4-1|NA
ASSRNRGMKYEQF
>TRBJ2-1|TRBV6-6|NA
ASSPSGSSYNEQF
>TRBJ1-3|TRBV4-1|few
ASSQVGVGNTIY
>TRBJ2-3|TRBV19|NA
ASRPYRGPLDTQY
>TRBJ1-3|TRBV6-6|NA
ASATFGNTIY
>TRBJ2-3|TRBV9|NA
ASSVEGRATDTQY
>TRBJ2-1|TRBV4-3|NA
ASSPGGGPNEQF
>TRBJ2-3|TRBV9|NA
ASSPTGQDTDTQY
>TRBJ1-4|TRBV20-1|few
SAPIPLGRGEKLF
>TRBJ2-7|TRBV3-1|few
ASSQAGTGDSYEQY
>TRBJ1-5|TRBV20-1|NA
SAGEQGFGQPQH
>TRBJ1-1|TRBV20-1|few
SAGRGGTEAF
>TRBJ1-1|TRBV18|many
ASSIQVNTEAF